This TCR beta chain was found in a study of T cells after yellow fever vaccination. Findings and caveats of the study: The secondary response was weaker, and its peak arrived faster, on day 5 versus 15.

The CDR3 spans 14 residues. V was clipped by 10 bases and J by 0 bases, with 10 bases between them. Germline CDR1 is LNHDA and CDR2 is SQIVND (reference sequence). This clonotype was seen ten or more times. Its antigen is unidentified. MiXCR, applied by TCRdb to the 5' RACE reads, yields one record per CDR3 protein. The sample carries 350,000 to 450,000 distinct CDR3 sequences, approximately 5.7% recorded once. The genes are TRBV19 and TRBJ2-6; D may be TRBD2 (5 bases). The input for sequencing was PBMCs, taken 5 days after the yellow fever booster vaccination. This sequence was found in a man in his thirties or forties who received the YFV17D yellow fever vaccine. The CDR3 spells CAIGRDSGANVLTF. DNA for the CDR3: TGTGCCATTGGACGGGACTCTGGGGCCAACGTCCTGACTTTC.